This T cell receptor (beta chain) was sequenced in a study of blood T cell repertoires in COVID-19. Study-level background: PBMCs, B-cell-depleted T cells, or T cells provided the cDNA or gDNA that made up the material.

This clone was observed many times. In assigning cohorts, the study relied on participant-reported clinical history. In the original processing: Using reference gene primer amplification, nucleated cell counts were estimated. Sequenced by immunoSEQ multiplex PCR; TCRdb stores in-frame clones only, minus some. Clone size and the V and J calls come from that table; the DNA yielded D and trimming. This sample has 210,000 or so clones; about 84% occur once, and the top ten carry around 4%. Trimming removed 2 bases from V and 1 base from J, with 11 bases in between. The V gene's germline CDR1 is LGHDT and CDR2 YNNKEL (reference sequence). There are 15 residues in the CDR3.

The chain employs TRBV3-1 (or the pseudogene TRBV3-2) and TRBJ1-2, with a weak D call TRBD1 (5 bases). The receptor was isolated from a man aged 25 to 40 with acute COVID-19. Sequences were obtained from PBMCs or T cells enriched from blood (not recorded which). CDR3 region: CASSQRTSFNYGYTF. CDR3 nucleotide sequence: TGTGCCAGCAGCCAAAGGACAAGCTTTAACTATGGCTACACCTTC.